This entry features one TCR beta chain sequence. Antigen unknown. The sample is drawn from a study of T cells in Graves' hyperthyroidism and ophthalmopathy. Study-level findings and limits: The model forecast ophthalmopathy, anticipating it by a median about six months before onset. The blood repertoire included most of the expanded thyroid clonotypes above 0.001.

Amplification of TCR beta CDR3 regions used RNA as the template. Researchers ran a first-round RT-PCR on the TCR CDR3 using the HTBI primer set. TCRdb re-analysed the multiplex PCR reads in MiXCR, keeping a single row per CDR3 protein. This table holds roughly 740,000 distinct CDR3 sequences, about 15% found once. Newly diagnosed hyperthyroidism, duration under 2 months, in patients aged 18 to 65. Sequencing used blood. The sequence came from a young man with Graves' hyperthyroidism.

CDR3 coding DNA: TGTGCCAGTAGTATAGAGGGGGCCCCCACAGATACGCAGTATTTT. This codes for CASSIEGAPTDTQYF. This sequence joins TRBV19 and TRBJ2-3, with D maybe TRBD1 (6 bases). CDR1 LNHDA and CDR2 SQIVND come from the germline V gene (reference sequence). This CDR3 contains 15 residues. V lost 0 bases, J lost 2 bases, and 9 bases lay in between. The full variable domain, with the rest looked up from reference TRBV19 and TRBJ2-3, is DGGITQSPKYLFRKEGQNVTLSCEQNLNHDAMYWYRQDPGQGLRLIYYSQIVNDFQKGDIAEGYSVSREKKESFPLTVTSAQKNPTAFYLCASSIEGAPTDTQYFGPGTRLTVL.